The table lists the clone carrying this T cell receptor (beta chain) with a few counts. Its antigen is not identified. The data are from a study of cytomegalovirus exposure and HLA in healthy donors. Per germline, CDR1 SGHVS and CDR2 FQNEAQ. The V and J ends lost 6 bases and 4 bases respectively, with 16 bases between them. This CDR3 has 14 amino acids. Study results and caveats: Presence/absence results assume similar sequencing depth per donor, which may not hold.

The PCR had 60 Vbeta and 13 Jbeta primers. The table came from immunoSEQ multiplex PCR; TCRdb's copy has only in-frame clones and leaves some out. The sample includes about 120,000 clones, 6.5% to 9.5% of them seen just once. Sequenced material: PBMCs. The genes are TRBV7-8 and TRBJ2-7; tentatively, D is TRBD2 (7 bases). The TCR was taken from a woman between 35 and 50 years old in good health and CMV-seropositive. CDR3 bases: TGTGCCAGCAGTGAGGCGGGGGCTGGGTACGAGCAGTACTTC. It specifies CASSEAGAGYEQYF.